This T cell receptor beta chain emerged from a study of blood T cell repertoires in COVID-19. The overall study: COVID-19 samples collected from the United States, Italy and Spain covered acute and convalescent phases.

As handled by the study authors: Using reference gene primer amplification, nucleated cell counts were estimated. Generated by immunoSEQ multiplex PCR, the TCRdb table keeps only in-frame clones and is missing some. V, J and clone size are those of that table, while D and trimming were read from the DNA. The sample contains more than 350,000 clones, around nine tenths of which appear only once. This CDR3 has 15 amino acids. Germline CDR1 SGHRS, CDR2 YFSETQ. With 0 bases removed from V and 3 bases from J, the gap between germline ends came to 9 bases. Participant reports of clinical history set cohort assignment. Before they entered the study, exposed participants had met a COVID-19 case within 2 weeks.

The chain recombines TRBV5-1 with TRBJ2-2, with D maybe TRBD1 (6 bases). The clonotype comes from a woman between 18 and 30 years old who had been exposed to COVID-19. The specimen was PBMCs or T cells enriched from blood (not recorded which). The CDR3 DNA reads TGCGCCAGCAGCTTGGAAGGACAGCACACCGGGGAGCTGTTTTTT. Translation gives CASSLEGQHTGELFF.